This T cell receptor (beta chain) was found in a study of beta chain features in type 1 diabetes. Looking at the study overall: The study found patients and healthy donors alike in age, gender and cell yields. Study-level results: VDJ junctions from type 1 diabetes patients carried fewer insertions and larger deletions. TCRB repertoires of naive, central memory and Treg cells appeared more similar among patients than among healthy donors.

TCRB transcripts that were expressed got sequenced, as all of the isolated RNA had been reverse transcribed. This table comes from immunoSEQ multiplex PCR, and its TCRdb copy is limited to in-frame clones, with some not included. The table shows about 19,000 clones, with approximately 50% occurring only once. Each population that was sorted was more than 95% pure. CDR1 is MNHNS, CDR2 SASEGT, per germline. V lost 5 bases to trimming and J lost 5 bases; unmatched junction nucleotides: 5. The CDR3 has 13 amino acids. For this clone: Its antigen is undetermined.

Sequencing was performed on stem cell memory CD4+ T cells from blood. J is TRBJ1-2 and V is TRBV6-1; 7 bases agree with TRBD1. The sequence was collected from a young man in good health. CDR3 residues: CASSSTGEYGYTF. The CDR3 nucleotides are TGTGCCAGCAGTTCAACAGGGGAATATGGCTACACCTTC.